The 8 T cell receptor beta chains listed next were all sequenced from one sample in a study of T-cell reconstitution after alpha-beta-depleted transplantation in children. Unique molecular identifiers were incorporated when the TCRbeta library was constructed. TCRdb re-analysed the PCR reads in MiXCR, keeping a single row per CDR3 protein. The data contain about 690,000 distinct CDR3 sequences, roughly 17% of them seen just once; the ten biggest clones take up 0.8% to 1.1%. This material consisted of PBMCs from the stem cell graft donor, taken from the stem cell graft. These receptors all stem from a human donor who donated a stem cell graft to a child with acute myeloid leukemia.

The CDR3: CASSPGTSGGMLEQYF. The DNA for the CDR3 is TGTGCCAGCAGCCCCGGGACTAGCGGGGGGATGTTGGAGCAGTACTTC. The chain uses TRBV12-3 or TRBV12-4 and TRBJ2-7; 15 positions agree with TRBD2. Trimming removed 6 bases from V and 7 bases from J; junction bases left unmatched: 10. There are 16 residues in the CDR3.

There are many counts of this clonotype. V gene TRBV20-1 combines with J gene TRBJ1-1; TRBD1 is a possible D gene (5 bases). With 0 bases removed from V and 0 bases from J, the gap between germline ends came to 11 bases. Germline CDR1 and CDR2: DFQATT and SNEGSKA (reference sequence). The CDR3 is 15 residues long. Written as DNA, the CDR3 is TGCAGTGCTAGAGATCCCAACAGGTTGAACACTGAAGCTTTCTTT. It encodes CSARDPNRLNTEAFF.

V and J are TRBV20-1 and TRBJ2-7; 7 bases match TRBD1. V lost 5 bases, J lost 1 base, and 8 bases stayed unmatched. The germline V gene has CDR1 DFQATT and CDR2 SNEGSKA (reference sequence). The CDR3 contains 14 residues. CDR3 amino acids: CSASKTGPSYEQYF. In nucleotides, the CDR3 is TGCAGTGCTTCGAAGACAGGGCCTTCCTACGAGCAGTACTTC.

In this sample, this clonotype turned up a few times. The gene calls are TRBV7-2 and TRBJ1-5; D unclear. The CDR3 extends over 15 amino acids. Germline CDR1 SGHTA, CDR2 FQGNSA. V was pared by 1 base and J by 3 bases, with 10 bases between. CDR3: CASSLEYVLNQPQHF. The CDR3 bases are TGTGCCAGCAGCTTAGAATACGTACTCAATCAGCCCCAGCATTTT. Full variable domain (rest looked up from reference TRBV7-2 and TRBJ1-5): GAGVSQSPSNKVTEKGKDVELRCDPISGHTALYWYRQSLGQGLEFLIYFQGNSAPDKSGLPSDRFSAERTGGSVSTLTIQRTQQEDSAVYLCASSLEYVLNQPQHFGDGTRLSIL.

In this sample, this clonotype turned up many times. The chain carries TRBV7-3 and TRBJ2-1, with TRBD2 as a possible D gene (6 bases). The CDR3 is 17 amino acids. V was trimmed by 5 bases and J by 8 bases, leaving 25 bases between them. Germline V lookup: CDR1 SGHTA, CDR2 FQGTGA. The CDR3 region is CASSPLTAGYQHYEQFF. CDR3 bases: TGTGCCAGCAGCCCCCTCACCGCGGGGTACCAACACTATGAGCAGTTCTTC.

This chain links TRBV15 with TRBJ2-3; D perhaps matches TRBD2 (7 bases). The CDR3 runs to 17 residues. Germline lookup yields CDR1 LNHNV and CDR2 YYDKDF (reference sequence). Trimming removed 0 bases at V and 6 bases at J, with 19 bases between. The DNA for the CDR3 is TGTGCCACCAGCAGAGATCGGACCGGGGGGCACATCGATACGCAGTATTTT. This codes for CATSRDRTGGHIDTQYF.

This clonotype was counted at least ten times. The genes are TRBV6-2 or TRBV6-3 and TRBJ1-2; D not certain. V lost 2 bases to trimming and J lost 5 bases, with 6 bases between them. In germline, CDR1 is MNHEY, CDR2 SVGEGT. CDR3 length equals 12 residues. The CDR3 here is CASSYLLYGYTF. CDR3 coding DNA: TGTGCCAGCAGTTACCTCCTGTATGGCTACACCTTC.

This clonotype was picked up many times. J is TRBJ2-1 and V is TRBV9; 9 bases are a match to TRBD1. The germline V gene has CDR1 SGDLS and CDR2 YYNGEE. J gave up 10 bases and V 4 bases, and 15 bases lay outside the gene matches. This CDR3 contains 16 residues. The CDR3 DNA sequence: TGTGCCAGCAGCCCGCGTCCTACAGGGGGCTCACGGGAGCAGTTCTTC. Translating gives CASSPRPTGGSREQFF.